What follows are 21 T cell receptor beta chains derived from one specimen sequenced in a study of blood T cells in healthy people across ages. Next came a second PCR, run for about 6 to 11 cycles, which used a sample-barcoded 5' primer along with a J-beta primer mix. TCRdb recomputed calls from the 5' RACE reads with MiXCR, one row per CDR3 protein. The data show roughly 1,800,000 distinct CDR3 sequences, about 50% seen once. Sequencing was carried out using blood. The receptors here all came from a woman between 35 and 50 years old in good health.

This clonotype was picked up a small number of times. The V call is TRBV12-3 or TRBV12-4, the J call TRBJ2-1; D call uncertain. Trimming stripped 3 bases from V and 0 bases from J, with 6 bases between. The CDR3 runs to 14 residues. The CDR3 spells CASSLIGSYNEQFF. CDR3 coding DNA: TGTGCCAGCAGTTTGATTGGCTCCTACAATGAGCAGTTCTTC.

The chain links TRBV4-3 to TRBJ2-1; 15 bases fit TRBD2. V was clipped by 0 bases and J by 3 bases; unmatched bases: 15. CDR1 and CDR2 (germline): LGHNA, YSLEER. This CDR3 contains 22 residues. The CDR3 protein is CASSQDIVGLAGGPLSYNEQFF. CDR3 DNA: TGCGCCAGCAGCCAAGATATAGTAGGACTAGCGGGGGGGCCGCTCAGCTACAATGAGCAGTTCTTC.

This chain connects TRBV15 to TRBJ2-7; D unclear. Germline V gene lookup returns CDR1 LNHNV and CDR2 YYDKDF (reference sequence). CDR3 length: 12 residues. V dropped 3 bases and J dropped 6 bases, with 9 bases sitting between them. CDR3 bases: TGTGCCACCAGCAGGGACCATCCCGAGCAGTACTTC. This encodes CATSRDHPEQYF. Together with reference TRBV15 and TRBJ2-7, the CDR3 gives the full variable domain: DAMVIQNPRYQVTQFGKPVTLSCSQTLNHNVMYWYQQKSSQAPKLLFHYYDKDFNNEADTPDNFQSRRPNTSFCFLDIRSPGLGDTAMYLCATSRDHPEQYFGPGTRLTVT.

This sequence joins TRBV6-5 and TRBJ2-1, with 7 bases fitting TRBD1. The junction had 7 bases not matched to a gene; V was cut back by 4 bases and J by 4 bases. The length of the CDR3 is 15 residues. CDR1 MNHEY and CDR2 SVGAGI come from the germline V gene. CDR3 sequence: CASSFTGTAYNEQFF. In DNA, the CDR3 is TGTGCCAGCAGTTTCACCGGGACAGCTTACAATGAGCAGTTCTTC.

This clonotype was found a few times. V usage is TRBV25-1 and J usage is TRBJ2-3, with 8 bases fitting TRBD1. This CDR3 region has 15 residues. The germline CDR1 and CDR2 sequences are MGHDK and SYGVNS. The V gene end was trimmed by 6 bases and the J gene end by 2 bases; junction bases not matched to a gene: 7. The CDR3 region is CASRATGAYTDTQYF. As DNA, the CDR3 is TGTGCCAGCAGGGCGACAGGGGCCTACACAGATACGCAGTATTTT.

About this clonotype itself: No conserved phenylalanine or tryptophan ends this CDR3, so it is likely a read error. This chain connects TRBV4-2 to TRBJ2-7, with D perhaps matching TRBD1 or TRBD2 (5 bases each). With the DNA end fitting TRBJ2-5 better, the J assignment may be wrong. This CDR3 has 17 residues. CDR1 is LGHNA, CDR2 YNFKEQ, per germline. This CDR3 reads CASSQDRDGPVGETQYL. The CDR3 DNA sequence: TGTGCCAGCAGCCAAGATCGGGACGGCCCGGTCGGGGAGACCCAGTACCTC.

V is TRBV20-1 and J is TRBJ1-4; a possible D gene is TRBD1 (6 bases). V was shortened by 2 bases and J by 8 bases, with 12 bases between the two germline ends. Germline assignment: CDR1 DFQATT and CDR2 SNEGSKA (reference sequence). This CDR3 is built from 13 residues. The CDR3 loop is CSARMGAEEKLFF. The DNA of the CDR3 is TGCAGTGCTAGAATGGGGGCTGAAGAAAAACTGTTTTTT.

In the case of this clonotype: One junction end does not reproduce the germline sequence, and a read error may be involved. The chain recombines TRBV2 with TRBJ2-7; TRBD2 agrees at 7 bases. Germline CDR1 SNHLY, CDR2 FYNNEI. This CDR3 is built from 14 residues. The CDR3 is CANSEAGYSYEQYF. DNA of the CDR3: TGTGCCAACAGTGAAGCGGGGTATTCCTACGAGCAGTACTTC. The variable domain in full, with the rest retrieved from reference TRBV2 and TRBJ2-7, is EPEVTQTPSHQVTQMGQEVILRCVPISNHLYFYWYRQILGQKVEFLVSFYNNEISEKSEIFDDQFSVERPDGSNFTLKIRSTKLEDSAMYFCANSEAGYSYEQYFGPGTRLTVT.

This clonotype was picked up one time. This chain uses TRBV9 with TRBJ2-3; D may match TRBD1 or TRBD2 (6 bases each). Trimming cost V 7 bases and J 3 bases, with 21 bases left between them. CDR1 is SGDLS, CDR2 YYNGEE, per germline. This CDR3 region has 16 residues. Here the CDR3 reads CASGPGGVWGTDTQYF. DNA for the CDR3: TGTGCCAGCGGCCCCGGGGGCGTGTGGGGAACAGATACGCAGTATTTT.

This clonotype was counted between two and nine times. J is TRBJ2-4 and V is TRBV29-1, with 7 bases lining up with TRBD1. V was clipped by 6 bases and J by 8 bases; unmatched bases: 7. Germline CDR1 reads SQVTM; CDR2 reads ANQGSEA. This CDR3 is built from 12 residues. The CDR3 DNA follows: TGCAGCGTGGCCGGGACAGAGGACATTCAGTACTTC. This codes for CSVAGTEDIQYF.

The chain combines TRBV3-1 with TRBJ2-5; D remains ambiguous. The CDR3 covers 15 residues. V was pared by 3 bases and J by 1 base, with 12 bases between. Germline CDR1 reads LGHDT; CDR2 reads YNNKEL (reference sequence). The CDR3 sequence is CASSQEPPTQETQYF. In DNA, the CDR3 is TGTGCCAGCAGCCAGGAGCCACCTACCCAAGAGACCCAGTACTTC.

This rearrangement joins TRBV5-1 to TRBJ2-1; D remains unclear. Germline lookup yields CDR1 SGHRS and CDR2 YFSETQ. The CDR3 loop spans 15 amino acids. Trimming cost V 2 bases and J 5 bases, with 14 bases left between them. CDR3 amino acids: CASSFVAGKNNEQFF. The CDR3, as DNA: TGCGCCAGCAGCTTCGTGGCTGGCAAAAACAATGAGCAGTTCTTC.

This clonotype was seen a handful of times. This chain connects TRBV20-1 to TRBJ2-5; TRBD1 is a possible D gene (5 bases). The V gene's germline CDR1 is DFQATT and CDR2 SNEGSKA (reference sequence). This CDR3 contains 12 residues. V lost 6 bases to trimming and J lost 2 bases, with 10 bases between them. The CDR3: CSARTSQETQYF. CDR3 coding DNA: TGCAGTGCGCGGACATCGCAAGAGACCCAGTACTTC.

This clonotype occurred a few times. The genes are TRBV28 and TRBJ2-7, with 9 bases identical to TRBD2. There are 16 residues in the CDR3. CDR1 is MDHEN, CDR2 SYDVKM, per germline. Trimming at V came to 2 bases and at J to 1 base, leaving 6 bases not matched to a gene. The CDR3 is CASSLVLAGGSYEQYF. The CDR3 DNA follows: TGTGCCAGCAGTTTAGTTTTGGCGGGGGGGTCCTACGAGCAGTACTTC.

The gene calls are TRBV5-1 and TRBJ2-5; perhaps TRBD2 as D (6 bases). The germline V gene encodes CDR1 SGHRS and CDR2 YFSETQ. The CDR3 has 15 residues. Deletions cut 6 bases from V and 7 bases from J, with 22 bases between. The CDR3, as DNA: TGCGCCAGCACCTACGAACCGGGAGCAGGAGGGACCCAGTACTTC. Protein: CASTYEPGAGGTQYF.

This chain uses TRBV6-2 or TRBV6-3 with TRBJ2-4; 10 nucleotides match TRBD2. The DNA end is a closer match to TRBJ2-5, so the J assignment may be wrong. This CDR3 is 17 amino acids long. CDR1 and CDR2 (germline): MNHEY, SVGEGT. The CDR3: CASSYSSKAGGRETQYF. The CDR3 DNA reads TGTGCCAGCAGTTACTCTTCGAAAGCGGGGGGGCGAGAGACCCAGTACTTC.

The V and J genes are TRBV6-6 and TRBJ1-5, with D tentatively TRBD1 (6 bases). Germline CDR1 and CDR2: MNHNY and SVGAGI (reference sequence). V lost 2 bases to trimming and J lost 7 bases, with 15 bases between them. This CDR3 spans 15 amino acids. The CDR3 DNA reads as TGTGCCAGCAGTTACAGGGGGTCGGATGGGCAGCCCCAGCATTTT. It yields the protein CASSYRGSDGQPQHF.

The V call is TRBV7-3, the J call TRBJ2-7; TRBD2 matches 14 bases. The J call may be mistaken, given a closer DNA end match to TRBJ2-5. This CDR3 region has 17 residues. Germline V gene sequence: CDR1 SGHTA, CDR2 FQGTGA. The CDR3 here is CANSSGTSGGWGETQYF. CDR3 in DNA: TGTGCCAACAGTTCCGGGACTAGCGGGGGCTGGGGGGAGACCCAGTACTTC.

The chain is built from TRBV5-4 and TRBJ2-1; 8 bases agree with TRBD1. The V gene's germline CDR1 is SGHNT and CDR2 YYREEE (reference sequence). There are 16 residues in the CDR3. J gave up 13 bases and V 3 bases, and 18 bases lay outside the gene matches. The CDR3 protein is CASSWWDRSLQETQFF. CDR3 nucleotide sequence: TGTGCCAGCAGCTGGTGGGACAGGAGCCTCCAAGAGACCCAGTTCTTC. The full variable domain, in which reference TRBV5-4 and TRBJ2-1 provide the parts outside the CDR3, is ETGVTQSPTHLIKTRGQQVTLRCSSQSGHNTVSWYQQALGQGPQFIFQYYREEENGRGNFPPRFSGLQFPNYSSELNVNALELDDSALYLCASSWWDRSLQETQFFGPGTRLTVL.

About this clonotype itself: This clone may be a read error of a much larger clone one base away. The rearrangement uses TRBV4-3 and TRBJ2-3; D uncertain. The CDR3 sequence is 13 residues long. Germline loops: CDR1 LGHNA, CDR2 YSLEER. CDR3 region: CVSSQEGADTQYF. In nucleotides, the CDR3 is TGCGTCAGCAGCCAGGAAGGAGCGGATACGCAGTATTTT.

This clonotype was found many times. The chain recombines TRBV29-1 with TRBJ2-5; D not certain. Germline values: CDR1 SQVTM, CDR2 ANQGSEA. Trimming shortened V by 3 bases and J by 3 bases, and 17 bases separated the two germline ends. This CDR3 region has 15 residues. The CDR3 DNA reads as TGCAGCGTTGATTCCGTAGTAGAATCCGAAGAGACCCAGTACTTC. It encodes CSVDSVVESEETQYF.